The 19 T cell receptor beta chains presented below share a single source sample, sequenced in a study of post-analysis software for immune sequencing data (dated by TCRdb to about 2015). What the study reported, not specific to this receptor: Several TRBV segments, including TRBV5-6, TRBV5-1 and TRBV20-1, were significantly more frequent in patients than controls.

These receptors have no identified antigens. Libraries were prepared through PCR. The instrument given in TCRdb is Illumina HiSeq 2500. Unique molecular identifiers were incorporated into TCR beta cDNA libraries to reduce PCR and sequencing biases. TCRdb ran its own pipeline on the public reads, namely fastp trimming at Q25 and MiXCR clone calling, and kept in-frame beta chains. Every CDR3 protein is listed once, alongside the most common genes and DNA of its rows. The sample table lists 250,000 to 300,000 distinct CDR3 sequences, 36% of them with a count of one. More than 4% of the sample is taken by the ten largest. Material: blood. These receptor sequences come from a girl between 10 and 17 years old with multiple sclerosis.

This clonotype was counted ten times or more. CDR3 sequence reads: CASSLEGNEQFF. In DNA, the CDR3 is TGCGCCAGCAGCTTGGAGGGCAATGAGCAGTTCTTC. The gene calls are TRBV5-1 and TRBJ2-1; D is unresolved. The CDR3 spans 12 residues. Between the trimmed V and J ends, which lost 0 bases and 6 bases, there was a span of 4 bases. The V gene's germline CDR1 is SGHRS and CDR2 YFSETQ.

As concerns this clonotype: A read error may be the cause here, since a much bigger clone is one base away. V and J are TRBV20-1 and TRBJ1-1; D ambiguous. The CDR3 has 13 residues. The V gene's germline CDR1 is DFQATT and CDR2 SNEGSKA (reference sequence). In DNA form, the CDR3 reads TGCAGTGTTGCGGCGCCCTTGAACACTGGAGCTTTCTTT. The encoded protein is CSVAAPLNTGAFF.

This clonotype has a handful of counts. V gene TRBV29-1 combines with J gene TRBJ2-1; D is unclear. CDR3 size: 12 residues. Germline V gives CDR1 SQVTM, CDR2 ANQGSEA. V shed 2 bases and J shed 7 bases, with 9 bases lying between them. CDR3 in DNA: TGCAGCGTTGAACTTCGGTGGAATGAGCAGTTCTTC. It yields the protein CSVELRWNEQFF.

This clonotype showed up just a few times. V and J are TRBV11-2 and TRBJ1-1; D is ambiguous. Deletions cut 4 bases from V and 4 bases from J, with 22 bases between. There are 17 residues in the CDR3. Germline CDR1 SGHAT, CDR2 FQNNGV. This chain's CDR3 is CASSSYLMGYRATEAFF. CDR3 nucleotides: TGTGCCAGCAGCTCTTACCTCATGGGTTATCGGGCCACTGAAGCTTTCTTT.

This clonotype was seen repeatedly, ten times or more. This chain uses TRBV28 with TRBJ2-5; no firm D call. Germline loops: CDR1 MDHEN, CDR2 SYDVKM. The CDR3 contains 14 residues. The V end was cut by 6 bases, the J end by 4 bases, with 15 bases between. The chain's CDR3 is CASSSPTHGETQYF. CDR3 coding DNA: TGTGCCAGCAGCTCTCCGACTCACGGAGAGACCCAGTACTTC.

There are many counts of this clonotype. The chain carries TRBV6-5 and TRBJ1-5; 10 bases line up with TRBD1. The germline gives CDR1 MNHEY, CDR2 SVGAGI. V lost 6 bases and J lost 4; bases outside the gene matches: 3. This CDR3 region has 14 residues. The DNA of the CDR3 is TGTGCCAGCAGACGACAGGGGGCGAATCAGCCCCAGCATTTT. It codes for CASRRQGANQPQHF.

In this sample, this clonotype turned up a few times. The CDR3 region has the DNA TGCGCCAGCAGCGGACAGGGGGAAAAACTGTTTTTT. It is translated as CASSGQGEKLFF. The V call is TRBV5-1, the J call TRBJ1-4; 9 bases agree with TRBD1. With V trimmed by 4 bases and J by 8 bases, 0 bases remained unmatched. The germline V gene encodes CDR1 SGHRS and CDR2 YFSETQ. The CDR3 extends over 12 amino acids.

With regard to this clonotype: The junction does not match germline at one end; this may be a read error. The V and J genes are TRBV12-3 or TRBV12-4 and TRBJ2-3, with 8 nucleotides matching TRBD2. CDR3 length: 19 residues. The CDR3 is CASRRRYFLTSGGTDAQYF. CDR3 in DNA: TGTGCCAGCAGACGCCGGTACTTTCTAACTAGCGGAGGCACAGATGCGCAGTATTTT.

This rearrangement joins TRBV4-1 to TRBJ2-1, with unresolved D. V was shortened by 1 base and J by 8 bases, with 15 bases between the two germline ends. CDR1 is MGHRA, CDR2 YSYEKL, per germline. This CDR3 is 15 amino acids long. The CDR3 loop reads CASSQGPSSTYEQFF. Here the CDR3 DNA reads TGCGCCAGCAGCCAAGGCCCCTCATCCACCTATGAGCAGTTCTTC.

The count of this clonotype is one. CDR3 nucleotide sequence: TGTGCCAGCAGTTACGGGCAGTGGGGGCTAGCGGAAGCTTTCTTT. It specifies CASSYGQWGLAEAFF. The chain has TRBV6-2 or TRBV6-3 and TRBJ1-1; TRBD1 is a possible D gene (6 bases). V dropped 2 bases and J dropped 8 bases, with 18 bases sitting between them. The length of the CDR3 is 15 residues. Germline lookup yields CDR1 MNHEY and CDR2 SVGEGT.

This clonotype has at least ten counts. The chain combines TRBV20-1 with TRBJ1-6; no clear D gene. The CDR3 sequence is 13 residues long. Trimming shortened V by 1 base and J by 5 bases, and 6 bases separated the two germline ends. Germline lookup yields CDR1 DFQATT and CDR2 SNEGSKA (reference sequence). In nucleotides, the CDR3 is TGCAGTGCTAGAGGAAGGGATAATTCACCCCTCCACTTT. Protein sequence: CSARGRDNSPLHF.

This clonotype was counted only a few times. The chain carries TRBV29-1 and TRBJ2-3, with TRBD2 matching 14 bases. Germline lookup yields CDR1 SQVTM and CDR2 ANQGSEA. Germline trimming cut 6 bases from V and 8 bases from J; bases unmatched to any gene: 13. This CDR3 is built from 16 residues. The CDR3 region is CSVLGTSGSLLSTQYF. The DNA for the CDR3 is TGCAGCGTCCTGGGGACTAGCGGGAGTTTGCTGAGTACGCAGTATTTT.

V gene TRBV18 combines with J gene TRBJ2-5; D gene uncertain. Germline-derived CDR1 and CDR2 are KGHSH and LQKENI. V lost 2 bases and J lost 5, with 6 bases in between. The CDR3 totals 12 residues. The CDR3, as DNA: TGTGCCAGCTCACCAAGTCTGGAGACCCAGTACTTC. Amino acids: CASSPSLETQYF.

The V gene is TRBV20-1, the J gene TRBJ1-2, with 7 bases that match TRBD1. This CDR3 comprises 15 residues. CDR1 DFQATT and CDR2 SNEGSKA come from the germline V gene (reference sequence). The V segment lost 3 bases and the J segment 4 bases; nucleotides outside the gene matches: 11. CDR3 sequence: CSARDRSDIVYGYTF. The CDR3 DNA reads as TGCAGTGCTAGGGACAGGTCGGACATCGTCTATGGCTACACCTTC.

This clonotype appeared a few times. This sequence joins TRBV10-3 and TRBJ2-1; 12 bases align to TRBD1. V trimming: 3 bases; J trimming: 9 bases; junction bases outside the gene matches: 6. This CDR3 is built from 15 residues. Germline V gives CDR1 ENHRY, CDR2 SYGVKD. The CDR3 sequence is CAISDLGQGAVEQFF. The CDR3 DNA sequence: TGTGCCATCAGTGACCTGGGACAGGGGGCAGTTGAGCAGTTCTTC.

This clonotype has at least ten counts. The V and J genes are TRBV4-1 and TRBJ1-2, with D possibly TRBD1 on 6 matching bases. The CDR3 sequence is 15 residues long. V was trimmed by 4 bases and J by 3 bases, leaving 15 bases between them. Germline CDR1 and CDR2: MGHRA and YSYEKL. The CDR3 region has the DNA TGCGCCAGCAGCCCTCGCGGGGGCGCGGACTATGGCTACACCTTC. Translated, it gives CASSPRGGADYGYTF.

V gene TRBV20-1 combines with J gene TRBJ1-3; TRBD1 matches at 8 bases. Trimming cost V 3 bases and J 2 bases; bases outside gene matches: 6. This CDR3 comprises 15 residues. CDR1 is DFQATT, CDR2 SNEGSKA, per germline (reference sequence). CDR3 residues: CSASDGTGAGNTIYF. CDR3 in DNA: TGCAGTGCTAGCGACGGGACAGGCGCTGGAAACACCATATATTTT.

In this sample, this clonotype turned up many times. The J gene is TRBJ2-1, the V gene TRBV7-3; 9 bases line up with TRBD2. CDR1 SGHTA and CDR2 FQGTGA come from the germline V gene. This CDR3 region has 14 residues. Trimming cost V 2 bases and J 8 bases; bases outside gene matches: 4. This CDR3 is CASSLGGRGYEQFF. CDR3 nucleotides: TGTGCCAGCAGCTTAGGCGGGAGGGGCTATGAGCAGTTCTTC.

This sequence joins TRBV5-1 and TRBJ2-4; possible D gene TRBD1, 5 bases. Trimming took off 5 bases at V and 13 bases at J, with 25 bases between the two ends. The CDR3 length is 15 residues. Germline V CDR1 and CDR2: SGHRS, YFSETQ. The CDR3 is CASRPEPTDAYEQYF. CDR3 in DNA: TGCGCCAGCAGACCCGAACCGACAGACGCCTACGAACAGTACTTC.